This T cell receptor (beta chain) was identified during a study of blood T cell repertoires in COVID-19. Study summary: PBMCs, B-cell-depleted T cells, or T cells were the source of the cDNA or gDNA that made up the material.

This clone is a singleton in its sample. The germline gives CDR1 MDHEN, CDR2 SYDVKM. The CDR3 is 14 residues long. J gave up 4 bases and V 5 bases, and 5 bases lay outside the gene matches. The data were produced by immunoSEQ multiplex PCR, yet TCRdb's version contains in-frame clones alone and is incomplete. This table has 300,000 to 400,000 clones, approximately 89% appearing once. V usage is TRBV28 and J usage is TRBJ1-3, with 7 bases identical to TRBD1. Sample: peripheral blood. The sequence was collected from a woman in her fifties or sixties with COVID-19, enrolled during active disease. The CDR3 spells CASSPQGFGNTIYF. CDR3 bases: TGTGCCAGCAGTCCACAGGGGTTCGGAAACACCATATATTTT.